This T cell receptor (beta chain) was documented in a study of blood T cell repertoires in COVID-19. Sequenced by immunoSEQ multiplex PCR; TCRdb stores in-frame clones only, minus some. The sample shows just under 100,000 clones, more than 70% of them seen only once. V dropped 5 bases and J dropped 2; count of bases not matched to a gene: 9. The CDR3 contains 17 residues. The germline V gene encodes CDR1 LNHDA and CDR2 SQIVND (reference sequence). Sequencing was performed on peripheral blood. The sequence was obtained from a woman aged 55-70 years in a cohort sampled during active or convalescent COVID-19. The chain combines TRBV19 with TRBJ2-1, with TRBD2 matching over 10 bases. The CDR3 bases are TGTGCCAGTAGTGCTCATCTACTAGCGGGAACCTACAATGAGCAGTTCTTC. It specifies CASSAHLLAGTYNEQFF. Variable domain in full (rest from reference TRBV19 and TRBJ2-1): DGGITQSPKYLFRKEGQNVTLSCEQNLNHDAMYWYRQDPGQGLRLIYYSQIVNDFQKGDIAEGYSVSREKKESFPLTVTSAQKNPTAFYLCASSAHLLAGTYNEQFFGPGTRLTVL.